Presented here are 2 T cell receptor beta chains from one specimen sequenced in a study of technical replicates of blood from a handful of donors. Sequencing was performed with immunoSEQ multiplex PCR; in TCRdb, only in-frame clones are kept and a portion is missing. The profile shows 91,000 or so clones, 95% of them singletons. Sequenced material: T cells isolated from PBMCs. These receptors were collected from a human donor in good health.

The CDR3 nucleotides are TGTGCCACCAGCAAAAGGACAGGCATTATTCCCCAGCATTTT. As protein: CATSKRTGIIPQHF. The V call is TRBV15, the J call TRBJ1-5; TRBD1 aligns across 7 bases. CDR3 length: 14 amino acids. Germline loops: CDR1 LNHNV, CDR2 YYDKDF (reference sequence). V shed 4 bases, J shed 10 bases, and the junction held 10 bases outside the gene matches. The full variable domain, in which reference TRBV15 and TRBJ1-5 provide the parts outside the CDR3, is DAMVIQNPRYQVTQFGKPVTLSCSQTLNHNVMYWYQQKSSQAPKLLFHYYDKDFNNEADTPDNFQSRRPNTSFCFLDIRSPGLGDTAMYLCATSKRTGIIPQHFGDGTRLSIL.

The chain is built from TRBV5-8 and TRBJ2-7; the D is unclear. The V end was cut by 2 bases, the J end by 3 bases, with 3 bases between. The length of the CDR3 is 11 residues. Germline assignment: CDR1 SGHTS and CDR2 YDEGEE. The CDR3 loop is CASSFHYEQYF. In nucleotides, the CDR3 is TGTGCCAGCAGCTTCCACTACGAGCAGTACTTC.